Shown below are 27 T cell receptor beta chains from a single sample sequenced in a study of tumor-infiltrating lymphocytes in primary liver carcinoma. For each extraction, RNA and DNA were obtained together from 20-30 mg of unsorted bulk tissue. From 450 to 600 ng total RNA, TCR beta cDNA was generated with a primer in the constant region. What produced the TCR beta libraries was three nested multiplex PCR rounds using slightly modified ARM-PCR. TRBV1-TRBV30 forward and Cbeta reverse primers drove the first two roughly 9-cycle rounds. Each CDR3 protein is one row after TCRdb ran MiXCR on the multiplex PCR reads. The table has 100,000 to 150,000 distinct CDR3 sequences, less than 80% seen once; the top ten hold roughly 8.8%. Sample: liver tumor tissue from sampling region 1. Subset of the sample: tumor region T1, superior pole. Source of these receptors: an older woman with primary liver carcinoma and hepatitis B virus infection.

Concerning this clonotype: Since a much larger clone is just one base distant, this may be a read error. The chain joins TRBV6-1 to TRBJ2-1; 11 bases are shared with TRBD2. V was pared by 2 bases and J by 9 bases, with 6 bases of the junction left unmatched. The CDR3 runs to 15 residues. The germline CDR1 and CDR2 sequences are MNHNS and SASEGT. CDR3 residues: CASSETSGSYGEQFF. In nucleotides, the CDR3 is TGTGCCAGCAGTGAAACTAGCGGGAGTTATGGTGAGCAGTTCTTC.

This clonotype turned up a few times. This sequence joins TRBV28 and TRBJ1-2; 10 bases map to TRBD1. The V and J ends lost 6 bases and 2 bases, in that order; junction bases with no gene match: 6. The germline gives CDR1 MDHEN, CDR2 SYDVKM. The CDR3 consists of 15 residues. Here the CDR3 DNA reads TGTGCCAGCAGACGTGACAGGGGGCGAAACTATGGCTACACCTTC. It yields the protein CASRRDRGRNYGYTF.

In the case of this clonotype: The junction differs from germline at one of its ends, possibly a read error. This chain uses TRBV11-3 with TRBJ1-2, with TRBD1 identical over 7 bases. In germline, CDR1 is SGHNT, CDR2 YENEEA. The CDR3 covers 14 residues. CDR3 DNA sequence: TGTGCCAGCAGCCAACAGGGGATTAAGGGTGGCTACGCCTTC. It encodes CASSQQGIKGGYAF.

This chain connects TRBV11-2 to TRBJ2-2; D is possibly TRBD2 (6 bases). Germline V CDR1 and CDR2: SGHAT, FQNNGV. Deletions cut 4 bases from V and 1 base from J, with 25 bases between. CDR3 size: 20 residues. Here the CDR3 reads CASSSLSRTRLGLNTGELFF. The CDR3 DNA reads TGTGCCAGCAGCTCCCTATCCAGGACCAGACTAGGGTTGAACACCGGGGAGCTGTTTTTT.

As regards this clonotype: A much bigger clone sits one base away, suggesting this may be a read error. The gene calls are TRBV29-1 and TRBJ1-3, with unresolved D. CDR1 and CDR2 from the germline V gene are SQVTM and ANQGSEA. This CDR3 region has 12 residues. The chain's CDR3 is CSARTAGNAIYF. The CDR3 nucleotides are TGCAGCGCCCGGACGGCTGGAAACGCCATATATTTT.

Comments on this clonotype: A single base separates this from a much larger clone, so it may be a read error. J is TRBJ2-3 and V is TRBV6-6; 7 nucleotides line up with TRBD1. With V trimmed by 8 bases and J by 4 bases, 6 bases remained unmatched. Germline V lookup: CDR1 MNHNY, CDR2 SVGAGI (reference sequence). The CDR3 consists of 13 residues. In DNA, the CDR3 is TGTGCCAGCGGTGACACAGGGGCAGATACGCAGTATTTT. Translated: CASGDTGADTQYF.

On this clonotype: A much larger clone differs by one base, so this may be a read error. The rearrangement links TRBV6-6 to TRBJ1-2; D remains unclear. The CDR3 has 12 residues. Trimming left V 5 bases short and J 5 bases short, with 9 bases between. Germline CDR1 MNHNY, CDR2 SVGAGI (reference sequence). This CDR3 reads CASSAMDYGYTF. CDR3 bases: TGTGCCAGCAGTGCGATGGATTATGGCTACACCTTC.

Notes on this clonotype: A junction end diverges from the germline sequence, so it may reflect a read error. This chain uses TRBV11-3 with TRBJ2-7; 13 nucleotides agree with TRBD2. The CDR3 length is 19 residues. The germline V gene has CDR1 SGHNT and CDR2 YENEEA. DNA of the CDR3: TGTGCCAGCAGCTCAGTCGTATACAGGGGACTAGCGGGATCCTACAAGCAGTACTTC. Translation gives CASSSVVYRGLAGSYKQYF.

This chain links TRBV19 with TRBJ2-1, with a weak D call TRBD2 (6 bases). CDR3 length equals 11 residues. In germline, CDR1 is LNHDA, CDR2 SQIVND (reference sequence). The CDR3 DNA follows: TGTGTCAGGAACATGGGAGGTGAGCAGTTCTTC. Translation: CVRNMGGEQFF.

Comments on this clonotype: One end of the junction fails to match germline, which may point to a read error. The chain links TRBV11-1 to TRBJ2-5; D unresolved. The CDR3 is 13 amino acids. Germline loops: CDR1 SGHAT, CDR2 FQDESV (reference sequence). CDR3 region: CASSLVPEDTQYF. The CDR3 coding sequence is TGTGCCAGCAGCTTAGTCCCTGAAGATACCCAGTACTTC.

This clonotype was seen ten or more times. This chain joins TRBV29-1 and TRBJ2-4; 7 nucleotides match TRBD2. There are 12 residues in the CDR3. V shed 6 bases and J 8 bases; nucleotides not matched to a gene: 7. CDR1 is SQVTM, CDR2 ANQGSEA, per germline. The CDR3 DNA reads TGCAGCGTCGGAATCGGGGGGTACATTCAGTACTTC. As protein: CSVGIGGYIQYF.

This chain connects TRBV12-3 or TRBV12-4 to TRBJ2-7, with 10 bases that match TRBD1. This CDR3 spans 15 amino acids. J gave up 4 bases and V 9 bases, and 12 bases lay outside the gene matches. The CDR3 bases are TGTGCCAGAAGTGTCCGGGACAGGGGAGGATACGAGCAGTACTTC. Protein: CARSVRDRGGYEQYF.

For this clonotype: The junction differs from germline at one of its ends, possibly a read error. The J gene is TRBJ2-7, the V gene TRBV4-1; weak D call: TRBD2 (6 bases). Germline assignment: CDR1 MGHRA and CDR2 YSYEKL. This CDR3 comprises 15 residues. CDR3 amino acids: CASSHPGEGPYEQYF. CDR3 DNA sequence: TGCGCCAGCAGCCACCCGGGAGAGGGCCCCTATGAGCAGTACTTC.

As regards this clonotype: This may stem from a read error, because a much larger clone lies one nucleotide away. The CDR3 region has the DNA TGTGCCAGCACCCCGAGACAGGGAGTAAACACTGAAGCTTTCTTT. Protein product: CASTPRQGVNTEAFF. The chain recombines TRBV6-6 with TRBJ1-1; 7 nucleotides match TRBD1. V lost 7 bases, J lost 2 bases, and 10 bases stayed unmatched. In germline, CDR1 is MNHNY, CDR2 SVGAGI (reference sequence). CDR3 length: 15 residues.

Comment on this clonotype: This CDR3 fails to terminate in the conserved phenylalanine or tryptophan, so it likely reflects a read error. The J gene is TRBJ2-5, the V gene TRBV11-2, with D hard to call. Between the trimmed V and J ends, which lost 9 bases and 1 base, there was a span of 24 bases. This CDR3 region has 17 residues. Per germline, CDR1 SGHAT and CDR2 FQNNGV. In nucleotides, the CDR3 is TGTGCCAGTAGCCGTTCCGCCGGGCCCGGATCCCAAGAGACCCAGTACCTC. Translated, it gives CASSRSAGPGSQETQYL.

This clonotype was seen many times. The genes are TRBV12-3 or TRBV12-4 and TRBJ1-5; D is unresolved. Trimming removed 3 bases from V and 5 bases from J, with 8 bases in between. The CDR3 sequence is 13 residues long. CDR3 region: CASSLADYQPQHF. The CDR3 DNA reads TGTGCCAGCAGTTTGGCAGATTATCAGCCCCAGCATTTT.

The V and J genes are TRBV11-1 and TRBJ2-3; unclear D gene. The CDR3 contains 14 residues. Germline values: CDR1 SGHAT, CDR2 FQDESV (reference sequence). Trimming took 7 bases from V and 3 from J, leaving 14 bases between them. CDR3 amino acids: CASTRRLHTDTQYF. Here the CDR3 DNA reads TGTGCCAGCACCCGACGTCTACATACAGATACGCAGTATTTT.

This clonotype was seen only a few times. This rearrangement joins TRBV10-3 to TRBJ1-2; D gene unclear. The length of the CDR3 is 14 residues. The V gene lost 3 bases and the J gene lost 4 bases, with 12 bases spanning the gap. Germline CDR1 ENHRY, CDR2 SYGVKD. The CDR3 DNA reads TGTGCCATCAGTGATGGTAAAACGGGCTATGGCTACACCTTC. It yields the protein CAISDGKTGYGYTF.

This clonotype was counted many times. The chain employs TRBV4-1 and TRBJ2-2; 8 bases are a match to TRBD1. V lost 3 bases, J lost 4 bases, and 4 bases stayed unmatched. This CDR3 region has 15 residues. Germline CDR1 MGHRA, CDR2 YSYEKL. The CDR3: CASSQTDRGTGELFF. CDR3 nucleotides: TGCGCCAGCAGCCAGACAGACAGGGGCACCGGGGAGCTGTTTTTT.

This clonotype was detected only a few times. The V gene is TRBV7-9, the J gene TRBJ1-2; D is undetermined. V was pared by 3 bases and J by 5 bases, with 16 bases between. Germline V gene sequence: CDR1 SEHNR, CDR2 FQNEAQ (reference sequence). The CDR3 length is 15 residues. CDR3 DNA: TGTGCCAGCAGCTTGGTTACTAGACCGGAATATGGCTACACCTTC. Its translation is CASSLVTRPEYGYTF.

This clonotype occurred many times. This rearrangement joins TRBV29-1 to TRBJ2-1; perhaps TRBD2 as D (6 bases). The length of the CDR3 is 14 residues. The V gene's germline CDR1 is SQVTM and CDR2 ANQGSEA. The V end was cut by 6 bases, the J end by 10 bases, with 22 bases between. CDR3 nucleotides: TGCAGCGTGGGGACTGGCGCCCGGAGAGGGGAGCAGTTCTTC. This codes for CSVGTGARRGEQFF.

The gene calls are TRBV30 and TRBJ1-2; D might be TRBD1 (6 bases). This CDR3 region has 15 residues. Germline V gives CDR1 GTSNPN, CDR2 SVGIG (reference sequence). The ends were cut back, 1 base at V and 3 bases at J, with 15 bases in the middle. DNA for the CDR3: TGTGCCTGGAGTGCCCAGACAGGTTCGTACTATGGCTACACCTTC. It encodes CAWSAQTGSYYGYTF.

To note about this clonotype: One end of the junction fails to match germline, which may point to a read error. The chain links TRBV11-3 to TRBJ2-3, with D possibly matching TRBD2 (6 bases). Germline V gene data show CDR1 as SGHNT and CDR2 as YENEEA. The CDR3 length is 15 residues. Here the CDR3 reads CASSFAGGPGDTQYF. In DNA form, the CDR3 reads TGTGCCAGTAGCTTCGCCGGAGGGCCCGGAGATACGCAGTATTTT.

As concerns this clonotype: Without the conserved terminal phenylalanine or tryptophan, this CDR3 likely stems from a read error. The chain is built from TRBV6-5 and TRBJ2-7, with D perhaps TRBD1 (5 bases). CDR3 size: 11 residues. CDR1 and CDR2 from the germline V gene are MNHEY and SVGAGI. CDR3 in DNA: TGTGCTAGCAGAAAAGGGGTCTGGCAGTACTAC. This gives the protein CASRKGVWQYY.

This clonotype was found many times. The rearrangement links TRBV10-1 to TRBJ1-5; possibly TRBD1 for D (6 bases). The CDR3 runs to 16 residues. V lost 6 bases to trimming and J lost 0 bases, with 15 bases between them. Germline V gene lookup returns CDR1 WNHNN and CDR2 SYGVQD (reference sequence). The CDR3 bases are TGCGCCAGCAGGATGGGGGGCCCTGATAGCAATCAGCCCCAGCATTTT. Residues: CASRMGGPDSNQPQHF.

Turning to this clonotype: A much bigger clone sits one base away, suggesting this may be a read error. This chain uses TRBV12-3 or TRBV12-4 with TRBJ1-3, with no clear D. The CDR3 is made up of 15 amino acids. V was pared by 4 bases and J by 1 base, with 11 bases between. The CDR3 sequence is CASSSPGRSGNTIYF. The CDR3 coding sequence is TGTGCCAGCAGTTCACCGGGCAGGTCTGGAAACACCATATATTTT.

Note on this clonotype: The junction shows a germline mismatch at one end, possibly a read error. V gene TRBV11-1 combines with J gene TRBJ2-1; TRBD2 matches 13 bases. This CDR3 comprises 15 residues. Germline V gene data show CDR1 as SGHAT and CDR2 as FQDESV (reference sequence). The CDR3 region has the DNA TGCGCCAGCAGCTTCGGACTAGCGGGAGTCAATGAGCAGTTCTTC. Translation gives CASSFGLAGVNEQFF.